Listed here are 30 T cell receptor beta chains from one sample, sequenced in a study of cytomegalovirus exposure and HLA in healthy donors. The primer mix had 60 Vbeta and 13 Jbeta primers. Profiled with immunoSEQ multiplex PCR; TCRdb holds only in-frame clones, not every one. The table lists 180,000 or so clones, around 70% of them singletons, with about 2.7% in the top ten. The specimen sequenced was PBMCs. These receptors originate from a male donor in good health and CMV-seronegative.

The rearrangement links TRBV5-4 to TRBJ2-7, with 9 nucleotides matching TRBD2. CDR1 is SGHNT, CDR2 YYREEE, per germline (reference sequence). Losses at the gene ends were 4 bases for V and 4 bases for J; bases not matched to a gene: 6. This CDR3 spans 14 amino acids. The CDR3 spells CASSLSGSGYEQYF. CDR3 nucleotide sequence: TGTGCCAGCAGCCTTAGCGGGAGCGGGTACGAGCAGTACTTC.

This clone was detected only once. The chain uses TRBV6-6 and TRBJ2-1; 8 bases line up with TRBD2. CDR1 is MNHNY, CDR2 SVGAGI, per germline (reference sequence). J lost 4 bases, V lost 4 bases, and 6 bases had no gene match. This CDR3 has 15 residues. The CDR3 nucleotides read TGTGCCAGCAGTTCCACTAGCGGAAATTACAATGAGCAGTTCTTC. Protein product: CASSSTSGNYNEQFF.

This clone was seen a handful of times. J is TRBJ1-2 and V is TRBV5-4; unclear D gene. The CDR3 consists of 14 residues. V was trimmed by 0 bases and J by 0 bases, leaving 6 bases between them. Germline assignment: CDR1 SGHNT and CDR2 YYREEE (reference sequence). The CDR3 bases are TGTGCCAGCAGCTTGGATCCCACTAACTATGGCTACACCTTC. Amino acids: CASSLDPTNYGYTF.

CDR3 DNA sequence: TGTGCCAGCAGCCAAGTTTACAGGGGGCGATCTTCCGAAAAACTGTTTTTT. This sequence encodes CASSQVYRGRSSEKLFF. The chain carries TRBV4-2 and TRBJ1-4; 9 bases line up with TRBD1. V was clipped by 1 base and J by 8 bases; unmatched bases: 11. CDR1 and CDR2 from the germline V gene are LGHNA and YNFKEQ. This CDR3 is built from 17 residues.

The chain couples TRBV5-1 to TRBJ1-4, with D possibly TRBD1 on 6 matching bases. Germline V gene sequence: CDR1 SGHRS, CDR2 YFSETQ. Trimming cost V 7 bases and J 0 bases, with 13 bases left between them. This CDR3 has 15 residues. The DNA for the CDR3 is TGCGCCAGCCGGACAGACCTTGCAACTAATGAAAAACTGTTTTTT. The encoded protein is CASRTDLATNEKLFF.

The chain combines TRBV28 with TRBJ2-5; no firm D call. Gene TRBJ2-7 matches the end of the DNA better, so the J call may be wrong. The CDR3 contains 11 residues. Germline CDR1 and CDR2: MDHEN and SYDVKM. Here the CDR3 DNA reads TGTGCCAGCAGTCCCTTCTACGAGCAGTACTTC. This gives the protein CASSPFYEQYF.

J is TRBJ1-4 and V is TRBV19, with D possibly TRBD1 on 6 matching bases. From germline, CDR1 is LNHDA and CDR2 SQIVND (reference sequence). This CDR3 contains 15 residues. Trimming took 7 bases from V and 4 from J, leaving 16 bases between them. CDR3 DNA sequence: TGTGCCAGTATCCGAAGGGCAGGGGATAATGAAAAACTGTTTTTT. Translation gives CASIRRAGDNEKLFF.

The rearrangement links TRBV6-5 to TRBJ2-7; 12 nucleotides align to TRBD2. Germline assignment: CDR1 MNHEY and CDR2 SVGAGI. Trimming at V came to 5 bases and at J to 2 bases, leaving 4 bases not matched to a gene. The length of the CDR3 is 15 residues. CDR3 sequence reads: CASSGTSGWPYEQYF. In DNA form, the CDR3 reads TGTGCCAGCAGTGGGACTAGCGGGTGGCCCTACGAGCAGTACTTC.

This clone has just a few counts. The chain uses TRBV6-1 and TRBJ1-1, with TRBD1 as a possible D gene (6 bases). The germline gives CDR1 MNHNS, CDR2 SASEGT. V lost 3 bases to trimming and J lost 8 bases, with 13 bases between them. The CDR3 covers 13 residues. The CDR3, as DNA: TGTGCCAGCAGTGATCGGGGGGCCCTCGAAGCTTTCTTT. It is translated as CASSDRGALEAFF.

This chain connects TRBV30 to TRBJ2-1; 10 bases map to TRBD2. This CDR3 is built from 15 residues. V lost 5 bases, J lost 3 bases, and 7 bases stayed unmatched. CDR1 GTSNPN and CDR2 SVGIG come from the germline V gene (reference sequence). The CDR3 here is CAWSSGRVGYNEQFF. In nucleotides, the CDR3 is TGTGCCTGGTCCAGCGGGAGGGTTGGCTACAATGAGCAGTTCTTC.

This clone was found once. The rearrangement links TRBV30 to TRBJ2-7; D remains unclear. In germline, CDR1 is GTSNPN, CDR2 SVGIG (reference sequence). Trimming removed 0 bases from V and 4 bases from J, with 7 bases in between. The CDR3 is 12 residues long. The CDR3 here is CAWSVQFYEQYF. In DNA, the CDR3 is TGTGCCTGGAGTGTACAGTTTTACGAGCAGTACTTC.

J is TRBJ1-1 and V is TRBV7-2; TRBD1 matches at 12 bases. Looked up from germline, CDR1 is SGHTA and CDR2 is FQGNSA. Trimming at V came to 1 base and at J to 6 bases, leaving 3 bases not matched to a gene. The CDR3 runs to 15 residues. CDR3 nucleotides: TGTGCCAGCAGCTTAGTAGGGACAGGGGGCGCTGAAGCTTTCTTT. Its protein is CASSLVGTGGAEAFF.

The V call is TRBV5-4, the J call TRBJ1-1, with D maybe TRBD1 (6 bases). The CDR3 covers 12 residues. Trimming took off 4 bases at V and 7 bases at J, with 11 bases between the two ends. Germline V gives CDR1 SGHNT, CDR2 YYREEE (reference sequence). The CDR3 DNA is TGTGCCAGCAGCATCGGACAGATTGAAGCTTTCTTT. Translating gives CASSIGQIEAFF.

Points on this clone: At one end the junction does not follow the germline gene, possibly because of a read error. V is TRBV10-3 and J is TRBJ2-1; 9 nucleotides line up with TRBD2. The CDR3 covers 16 residues. Germline CDR1 ENHRY, CDR2 SYGVKD. Here the CDR3 reads CAISAGSGSSYNERFF. The DNA for the CDR3 is TGTGCCATCAGTGCTGGTAGCGGGAGCTCCTACAATGAGCGGTTCTTC.

This clone was recorded a few times. The chain couples TRBV28 to TRBJ1-2, with 8 bases aligning to TRBD1. The CDR3 is made up of 16 amino acids. V was clipped by 6 bases and J by 4 bases; unmatched bases: 13. CDR1 is MDHEN, CDR2 SYDVKM, per germline. The CDR3 protein is CASSRARTGNFYGYTF. CDR3 sequence (DNA): TGTGCCAGCAGCCGAGCTCGGACAGGGAACTTCTATGGCTACACCTTC.

About this clone itself: The junction shows a germline mismatch at one end, possibly a read error. This CDR3 reads CASGEGSGIQYGYTF. The CDR3 DNA reads TGTGCCAGCGGTGAAGGCTCAGGGATACAGTATGGCTACACCTTC. The chain links TRBV6-1 to TRBJ1-2; tentative D call: TRBD1 (5 bases). There are 15 residues in the CDR3. Germline V gene sequence: CDR1 MNHNS, CDR2 SASEGT.

The CDR3 sequence is CAISESEGAYEQYF. The CDR3 DNA is TGTGCCATCAGTGAGTCGGAGGGAGCCTACGAGCAGTACTTC. The V gene is TRBV10-3, the J gene TRBJ2-7; D is perhaps TRBD2 (6 bases). V was pared by 0 bases and J by 2 bases, with 8 bases between. Germline-derived CDR1 and CDR2 are ENHRY and SYGVKD. CDR3 length equals 14 residues.

The chain couples TRBV6-5 to TRBJ1-2, with 8 bases lining up with TRBD1. The CDR3 spans 15 residues. Germline CDR1 and CDR2: MNHEY and SVGAGI. Losses at the gene ends were 3 bases for V and 5 bases for J; bases not matched to a gene: 8. The CDR3 reads CASSYFQGAGYGYTF. For the CDR3, the DNA is TGTGCCAGCAGTTATTTCCAGGGGGCTGGTTATGGCTACACCTTC.

The rearrangement joins TRBV19 to TRBJ1-5; TRBD1 matches 7 bases. V dropped 9 bases and J dropped 6; count of bases not matched to a gene: 11. The CDR3 is 14 residues long. CDR1 is LNHDA and CDR2 is SQIVND in the germline V gene (reference sequence). The DNA for the CDR3 is TGTGCCAGCTTCTCCCGACAGGGCGGTCAGCCCCAGCATTTT. Amino acid sequence: CASFSRQGGQPQHF.

V is TRBV10-1 and J is TRBJ2-5; D may be TRBD1 (6 bases). The DNA end favors TRBJ2-7, so the J call may be wrong. Germline loops: CDR1 WNHNN, CDR2 SYGVQD (reference sequence). This CDR3 spans 13 amino acids. The CDR3 spells CASSGTLSYEQYF. The CDR3 DNA reads as TGCGCCAGCAGCGGGACACTTTCCTACGAGCAGTACTTC.

The chain couples TRBV6-4 to TRBJ2-2; 9 bases map to TRBD1. The CDR3 loop spans 17 amino acids. Germline assignment: CDR1 MRHNA and CDR2 SNTAGT. The V gene end was trimmed by 0 bases and the J gene end by 5 bases; junction bases not matched to a gene: 7. CDR3 sequence reads: CASSDSWGQGKTGELFF. Written as DNA, the CDR3 is TGTGCCAGCAGTGACTCGTGGGGACAGGGTAAAACCGGGGAGCTGTTTTTT.

The CDR3 region has the DNA TGTGCCATCAGTGATTTAGGGAGGGGAGGAAACGAGCAGTACTTC. It encodes CAISDLGRGGNEQYF. The V call is TRBV10-3, the J call TRBJ2-7; 7 bases align to TRBD2. Germline V gene sequence: CDR1 ENHRY, CDR2 SYGVKD. V was clipped by 3 bases and J by 5 bases; unmatched bases: 10. The CDR3 is made up of 15 amino acids.

The chain couples TRBV6-1 to TRBJ1-2, with D perhaps matching TRBD1 (5 bases). The germline V gene has CDR1 MNHNS and CDR2 SASEGT. Trimming left V 6 bases short and J 8 bases short, with 16 bases between. The CDR3 spans 13 residues. The CDR3 here is CASRLGGALGYTF. The CDR3 DNA reads as TGTGCCAGCAGGTTGGGAGGGGCCCTAGGCTACACCTTC.

The rearrangement links TRBV15 to TRBJ2-7; 11 bases line up with TRBD1. The CDR3 extends over 15 amino acids. Germline values: CDR1 LNHNV, CDR2 YYDKDF (reference sequence). The J segment lost 5 bases and the V segment lost 1 base, leaving 4 bases of the junction unmatched. Here the CDR3 DNA reads TGTGCCACCAGCAGAGGGGGGACAGGGGGGAACGAGCAGTACTTC. Encoded protein: CATSRGGTGGNEQYF.

The chain employs TRBV19 and TRBJ1-1, with TRBD1 identical over 7 bases. CDR1 and CDR2 from the germline V gene are LNHDA and SQIVND (reference sequence). The V gene end was trimmed by 6 bases and the J gene end by 5 bases; junction bases not matched to a gene: 3. The CDR3 totals 12 residues. The CDR3 is CASSTGVTEAFF. The DNA for the CDR3 is TGTGCCAGTAGCACAGGGGTAACTGAAGCTTTCTTT.

This rearrangement joins TRBV4-1 to TRBJ1-1, with TRBD1 matching 8 bases. This CDR3 is built from 16 residues. The trim removed 0 bases at V and 3 bases at J, leaving 6 bases unmatched. Germline V CDR1 and CDR2: MGHRA, YSYEKL. Written as DNA, the CDR3 is TGCGCCAGCAGCCAAGATGACAGGGGAGTTGACACTGAAGCTTTCTTT. It translates to CASSQDDRGVDTEAFF.

The chain links TRBV29-1 to TRBJ1-5; D call uncertain. Deletions cut 6 bases from V and 0 bases from J, with 15 bases between. The CDR3 is 15 residues long. Germline V CDR1 and CDR2: SQVTM, ANQGSEA. The CDR3 DNA sequence: TGCAGCGTGGGTGACTCCTCCCTTAGCAATCAGCCCCAGCATTTT. Its translation is CSVGDSSLSNQPQHF.

The chain employs TRBV6-4 and TRBJ2-1; 11 bases agree with TRBD2. Germline assignment: CDR1 MRHNA and CDR2 SNTAGT. CDR3 size: 14 residues. V trimming: 4 bases; J trimming: 9 bases; junction bases outside the gene matches: 5. The CDR3 spells CASSVTSGSVEQFF. The CDR3 region has the DNA TGTGCCAGCAGTGTCACTAGCGGGAGCGTTGAGCAGTTCTTC.

The chain employs TRBV28 and TRBJ2-1, with 12 bases identical to TRBD2. CDR1 is MDHEN, CDR2 SYDVKM, per germline. CDR3 length: 15 residues. V shed 4 bases, J shed 10 bases, and the junction held 8 bases outside the gene matches. This CDR3 is CASSSASGRVGEQFF. In DNA, the CDR3 is TGTGCCAGCAGTTCGGCTAGCGGGAGGGTAGGAGAGCAGTTCTTC.

For this clone: Other DNA sequences in the sample encode the same CDR3. In DNA form, the CDR3 reads TGTGCCAGCAGCTTAATGAGGACAGACAATGAGCAGTTCTTC. Protein product: CASSLMRTDNEQFF. The genes are TRBV7-3 and TRBJ2-1; weak D call: TRBD1 (6 bases). Trimming removed 1 base from V and 5 bases from J, with 9 bases in between. Germline CDR1 SGHTA, CDR2 FQGTGA. This CDR3 is built from 14 residues.